The entry below describes one T cell receptor beta chain. The data were taken from a study of T cell changes during pregnancy in multiple sclerosis. Germline assignment: CDR1 MGHRA and CDR2 YSYEKL. The CDR3 is 16 amino acids. The J segment lost 8 bases and the V segment lost 2 bases, leaving 11 bases of the junction unmatched. Produced via immunoSEQ multiplex PCR; TCRdb's table is partial and in-frame only. This table has over 55,000 clones, 80% to 95% appearing once. The rearrangement links TRBV4-1 to TRBJ1-4; 7 positions agree with TRBD1. Sequences were derived from CD8+ T cells from peripheral blood mononuclear cells, sampled in the third trimester of pregnancy. This TCR derives from a female donor in good health, enrolled as a control in a pregnancy study. CDR3 sequence reads: CASSQLRQGLEEKLFF. CDR3 in DNA: TGCGCCAGCAGCCAACTCCGACAGGGATTGGAAGAAAAACTGTTTTTT.